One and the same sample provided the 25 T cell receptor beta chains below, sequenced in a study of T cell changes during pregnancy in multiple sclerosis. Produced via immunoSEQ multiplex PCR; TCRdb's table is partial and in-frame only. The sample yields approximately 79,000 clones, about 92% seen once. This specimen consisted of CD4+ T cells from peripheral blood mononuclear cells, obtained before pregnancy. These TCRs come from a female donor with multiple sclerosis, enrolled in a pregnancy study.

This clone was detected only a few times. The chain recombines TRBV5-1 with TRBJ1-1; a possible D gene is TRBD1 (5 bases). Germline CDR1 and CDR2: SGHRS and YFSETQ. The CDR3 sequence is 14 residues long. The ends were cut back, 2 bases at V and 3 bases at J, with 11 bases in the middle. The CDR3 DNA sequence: TGCGCCAGCAGCTTTAAAGGGGCGGACACTGAAGCTTTCTTT. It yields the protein CASSFKGADTEAFF.

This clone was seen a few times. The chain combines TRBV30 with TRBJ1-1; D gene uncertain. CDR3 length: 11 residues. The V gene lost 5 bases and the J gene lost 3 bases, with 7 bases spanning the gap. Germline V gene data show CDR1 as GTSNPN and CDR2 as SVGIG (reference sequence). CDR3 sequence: CAWLGHTEAFF. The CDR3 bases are TGTGCCTGGTTGGGCCACACTGAAGCTTTCTTT.

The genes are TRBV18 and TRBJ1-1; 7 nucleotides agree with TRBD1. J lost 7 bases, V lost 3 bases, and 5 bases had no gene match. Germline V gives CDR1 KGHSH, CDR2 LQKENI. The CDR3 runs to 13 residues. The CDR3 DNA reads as TGTGCCAGCTCACCCCTCAGGGGGTTTGAAGCTTTCTTT. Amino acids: CASSPLRGFEAFF.

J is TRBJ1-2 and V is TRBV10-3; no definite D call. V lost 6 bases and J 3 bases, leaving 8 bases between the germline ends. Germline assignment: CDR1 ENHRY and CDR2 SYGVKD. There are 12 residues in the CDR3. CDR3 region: CAIREGDYGYTF. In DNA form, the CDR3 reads TGTGCCATCAGGGAGGGAGACTATGGCTACACCTTC.

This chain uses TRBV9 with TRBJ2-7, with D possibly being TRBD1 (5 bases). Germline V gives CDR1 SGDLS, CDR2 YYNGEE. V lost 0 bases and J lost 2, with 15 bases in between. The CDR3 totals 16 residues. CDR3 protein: CASSVGGQGSPYEQYF. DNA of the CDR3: TGTGCCAGCAGCGTAGGGGGTCAGGGCTCCCCCTACGAGCAGTACTTC.

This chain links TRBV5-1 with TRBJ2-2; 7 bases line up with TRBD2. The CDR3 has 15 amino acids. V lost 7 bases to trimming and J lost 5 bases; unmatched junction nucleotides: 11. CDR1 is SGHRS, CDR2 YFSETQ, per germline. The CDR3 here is CASCPLAAGTGELFF. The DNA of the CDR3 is TGCGCCAGCTGCCCCCTAGCGGCTGGGACCGGGGAGCTGTTTTTT.

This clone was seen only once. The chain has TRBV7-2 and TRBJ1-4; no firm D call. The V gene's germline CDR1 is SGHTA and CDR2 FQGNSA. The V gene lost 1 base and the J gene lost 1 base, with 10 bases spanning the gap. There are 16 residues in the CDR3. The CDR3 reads CASSLVPAVTNEKLFF. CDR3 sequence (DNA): TGTGCCAGCAGCTTAGTCCCGGCGGTAACTAATGAAAAACTGTTTTTT.

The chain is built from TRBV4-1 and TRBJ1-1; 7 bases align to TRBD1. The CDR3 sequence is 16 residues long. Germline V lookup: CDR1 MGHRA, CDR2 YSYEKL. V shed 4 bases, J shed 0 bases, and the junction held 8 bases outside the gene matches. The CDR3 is CASSPRRDSVNTEAFF. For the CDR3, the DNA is TGCGCCAGCAGCCCACGACGGGACAGCGTGAACACTGAAGCTTTCTTT.

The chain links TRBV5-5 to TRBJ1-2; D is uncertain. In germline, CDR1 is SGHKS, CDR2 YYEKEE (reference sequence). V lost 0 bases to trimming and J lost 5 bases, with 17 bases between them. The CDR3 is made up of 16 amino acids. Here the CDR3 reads CASSLDYGRQIYGYTF. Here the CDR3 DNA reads TGTGCCAGCAGCTTGGATTATGGGCGTCAGATATATGGCTACACCTTC.

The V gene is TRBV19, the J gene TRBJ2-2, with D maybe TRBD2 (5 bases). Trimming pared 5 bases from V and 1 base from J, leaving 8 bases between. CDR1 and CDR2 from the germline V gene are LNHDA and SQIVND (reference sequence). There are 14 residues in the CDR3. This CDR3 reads CASSAGLNTGELFF. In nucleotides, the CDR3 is TGTGCCAGTAGTGCGGGTTTGAACACCGGGGAGCTGTTTTTT.

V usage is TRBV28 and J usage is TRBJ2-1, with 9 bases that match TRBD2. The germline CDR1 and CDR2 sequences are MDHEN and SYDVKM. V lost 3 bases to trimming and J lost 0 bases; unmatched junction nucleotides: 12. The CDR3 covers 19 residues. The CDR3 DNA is TGTGCCAGCAGTTTTTTCACTAGCGGGCTTTTTAGCTCCTACAATGAGCAGTTCTTC. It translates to CASSFFTSGLFSSYNEQFF.

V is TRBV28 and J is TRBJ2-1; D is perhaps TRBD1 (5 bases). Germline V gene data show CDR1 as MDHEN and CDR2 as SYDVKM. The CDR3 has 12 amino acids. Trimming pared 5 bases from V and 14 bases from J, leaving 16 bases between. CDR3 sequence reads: CASSLESQGEFF. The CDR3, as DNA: TGTGCCAGCAGTCTAGAAAGCCAGGGCGAGTTCTTC. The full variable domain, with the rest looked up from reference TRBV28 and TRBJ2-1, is DVKVTQSSRYLVKRTGEKVFLECVQDMDHENMFWYRQDPGLGLRLIYFSYDVKMKEKGDIPEGYSVSREKKERFSLILESASTNQTSMYLCASSLESQGEFFGPGTRLTVL.

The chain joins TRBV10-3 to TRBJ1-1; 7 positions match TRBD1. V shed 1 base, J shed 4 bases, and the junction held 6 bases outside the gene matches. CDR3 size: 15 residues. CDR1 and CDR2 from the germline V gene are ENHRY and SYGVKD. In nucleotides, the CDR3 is TGTGCCATCAGTGAGTTGGGACAGACGAGCACTGAAGCTTTCTTT. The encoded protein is CAISELGQTSTEAFF.

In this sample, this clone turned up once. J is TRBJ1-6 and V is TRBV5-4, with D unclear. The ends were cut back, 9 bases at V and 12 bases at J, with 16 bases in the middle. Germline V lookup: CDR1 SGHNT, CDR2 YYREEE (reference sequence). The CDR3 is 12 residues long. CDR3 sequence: CATQFPGGPLHF. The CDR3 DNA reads TGTGCCACCCAGTTTCCCGGCGGACCCCTCCACTTT. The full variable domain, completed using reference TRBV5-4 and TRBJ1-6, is ETGVTQSPTHLIKTRGQQVTLRCSSQSGHNTVSWYQQALGQGPQFIFQYYREEENGRGNFPPRFSGLQFPNYSSELNVNALELDDSALYLCATQFPGGPLHFGNGTRLTVT.

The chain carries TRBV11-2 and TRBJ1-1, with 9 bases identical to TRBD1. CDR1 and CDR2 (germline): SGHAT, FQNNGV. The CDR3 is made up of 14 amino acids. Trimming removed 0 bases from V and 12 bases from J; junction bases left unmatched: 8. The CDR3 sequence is CASSLDPTGGRTFF. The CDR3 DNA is TGTGCCAGCAGCTTAGACCCGACAGGGGGGAGGACTTTCTTT.

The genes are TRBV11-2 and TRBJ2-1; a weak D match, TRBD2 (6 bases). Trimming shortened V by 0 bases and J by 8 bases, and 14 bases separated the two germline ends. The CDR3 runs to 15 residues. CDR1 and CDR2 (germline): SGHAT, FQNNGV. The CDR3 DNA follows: TGTGCCAGCAGCTTAGATCAGGCCTGGGGGGATGAGCAGTTCTTC. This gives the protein CASSLDQAWGDEQFF.

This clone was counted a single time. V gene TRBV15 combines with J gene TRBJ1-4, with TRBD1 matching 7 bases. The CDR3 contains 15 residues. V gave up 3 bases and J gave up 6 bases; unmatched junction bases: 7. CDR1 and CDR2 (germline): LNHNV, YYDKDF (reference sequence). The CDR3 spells CATSRGTAGDEKLFF. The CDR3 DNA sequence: TGTGCCACCAGCAGGGGGACAGCCGGCGATGAAAAACTGTTTTTT.

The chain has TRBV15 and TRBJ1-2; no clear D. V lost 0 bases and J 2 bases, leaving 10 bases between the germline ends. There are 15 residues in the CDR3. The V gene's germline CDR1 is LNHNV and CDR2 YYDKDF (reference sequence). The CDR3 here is CATSRDPGLNYGYTF. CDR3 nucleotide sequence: TGTGCCACCAGCAGAGATCCGGGTTTAAACTATGGCTACACCTTC.

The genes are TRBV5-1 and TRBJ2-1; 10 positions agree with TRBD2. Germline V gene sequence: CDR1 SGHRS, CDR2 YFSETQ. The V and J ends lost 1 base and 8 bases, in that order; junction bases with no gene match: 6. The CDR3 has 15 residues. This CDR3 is CASSLSGRASDEQFF. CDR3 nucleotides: TGCGCCAGCAGCTTGAGCGGGAGGGCCTCGGATGAGCAGTTCTTC.

CDR3 residues: CASKGLAGGPSGELFF. CDR3 in DNA: TGTGCCAGCAAGGGGCTAGCGGGGGGGCCGTCCGGGGAGCTGTTTTTT. This chain joins TRBV25-1 and TRBJ2-2; 12 nucleotides agree with TRBD2. Losses at the gene ends were 7 bases for V and 6 bases for J; bases not matched to a gene: 9. This CDR3 has 16 residues. CDR1 and CDR2 from the germline V gene are MGHDK and SYGVNS.

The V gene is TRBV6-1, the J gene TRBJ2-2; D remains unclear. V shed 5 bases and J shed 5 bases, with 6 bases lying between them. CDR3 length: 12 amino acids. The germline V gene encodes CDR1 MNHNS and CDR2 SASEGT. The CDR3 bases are TGTGCCAGCAGTCCTCGGACCGGGGAGCTGTTTTTT. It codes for CASSPRTGELFF.

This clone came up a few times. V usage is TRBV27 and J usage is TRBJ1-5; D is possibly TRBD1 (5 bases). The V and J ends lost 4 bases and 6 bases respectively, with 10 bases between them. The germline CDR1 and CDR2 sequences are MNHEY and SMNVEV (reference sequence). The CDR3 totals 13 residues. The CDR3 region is CASSSGWGQPQHF. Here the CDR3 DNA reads TGTGCCAGCAGTTCAGGGTGGGGTCAGCCCCAGCATTTT.

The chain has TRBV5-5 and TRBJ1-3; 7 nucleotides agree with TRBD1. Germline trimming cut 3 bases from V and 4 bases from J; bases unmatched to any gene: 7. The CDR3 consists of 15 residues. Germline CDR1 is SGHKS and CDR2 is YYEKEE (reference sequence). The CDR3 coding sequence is TGTGCCAGCAGCTCGACAGGGTCTGAAGGAAACACCATATATTTT. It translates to CASSSTGSEGNTIYF.

CDR3 protein: CASSLTPLNEKLFF. The DNA for the CDR3 is TGTGCCAGCAGCTTAACTCCGCTCAATGAAAAACTGTTTTTT. This rearrangement joins TRBV7-6 to TRBJ1-4; D unresolved. Germline-derived CDR1 and CDR2 are SGHVS and FNYEAQ. The ends were cut back, 2 bases at V and 5 bases at J, with 9 bases in the middle. There are 14 residues in the CDR3. The full variable domain, with the rest looked up from reference TRBV7-6 and TRBJ1-4, is GAGVSQSPRYKVTKRGQDVALRCDPISGHVSLYWYRQALGQGPEFLTYFNYEAQQDKSGLPNDRFSAERPEGSISTLTIQRTEQRDSAMYRCASSLTPLNEKLFFGSGTQLSVL.

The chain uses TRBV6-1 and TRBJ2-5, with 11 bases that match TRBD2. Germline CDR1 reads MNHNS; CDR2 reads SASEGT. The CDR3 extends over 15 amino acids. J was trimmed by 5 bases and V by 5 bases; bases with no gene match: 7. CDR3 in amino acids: CASSRLAGGLETQYF. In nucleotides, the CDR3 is TGTGCCAGCAGTCGTCTAGCGGGGGGCCTGGAGACCCAGTACTTC.